This entry is about one T cell receptor beta chain. The germline V gene has CDR1 SEHNR and CDR2 FQNEAQ (reference sequence). Trimming took off 4 bases at V and 1 base at J, with 7 bases between the two ends. The CDR3 is 14 amino acids. Clones were read by immunoSEQ multiplex PCR, and TCRdb kept only the in-frame ones, dropping some. This table has roughly 99,000 clones, 65% to 85% appearing once. This record comes from a study of blood T cell repertoires in COVID-19. The V and J genes are TRBV7-9 and TRBJ1-4; D unclear. The TCR originated in a woman aged 80 or over with acute or convalescent COVID-19. The source material was peripheral blood. This CDR3 reads CASSSEITNEKLFF. CDR3 nucleotides: TGTGCCAGCAGCTCAGAAATAACTAATGAAAAACTGTTTTTT.